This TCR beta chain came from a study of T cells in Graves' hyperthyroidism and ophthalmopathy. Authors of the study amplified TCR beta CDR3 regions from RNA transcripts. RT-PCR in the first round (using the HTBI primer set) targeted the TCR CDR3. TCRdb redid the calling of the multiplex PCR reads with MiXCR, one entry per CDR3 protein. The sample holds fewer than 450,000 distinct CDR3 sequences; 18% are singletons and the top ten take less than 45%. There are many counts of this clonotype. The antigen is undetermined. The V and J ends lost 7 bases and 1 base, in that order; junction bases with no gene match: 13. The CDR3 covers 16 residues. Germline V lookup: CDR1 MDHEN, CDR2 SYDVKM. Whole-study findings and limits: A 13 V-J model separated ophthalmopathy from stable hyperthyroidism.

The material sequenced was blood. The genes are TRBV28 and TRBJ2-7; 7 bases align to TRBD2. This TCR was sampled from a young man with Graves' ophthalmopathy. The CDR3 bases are TGTGCCAGCATCCCCGAGAGCGGGGTACCGTCCTACGAGCAGTACTTC. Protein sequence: CASIPESGVPSYEQYF.